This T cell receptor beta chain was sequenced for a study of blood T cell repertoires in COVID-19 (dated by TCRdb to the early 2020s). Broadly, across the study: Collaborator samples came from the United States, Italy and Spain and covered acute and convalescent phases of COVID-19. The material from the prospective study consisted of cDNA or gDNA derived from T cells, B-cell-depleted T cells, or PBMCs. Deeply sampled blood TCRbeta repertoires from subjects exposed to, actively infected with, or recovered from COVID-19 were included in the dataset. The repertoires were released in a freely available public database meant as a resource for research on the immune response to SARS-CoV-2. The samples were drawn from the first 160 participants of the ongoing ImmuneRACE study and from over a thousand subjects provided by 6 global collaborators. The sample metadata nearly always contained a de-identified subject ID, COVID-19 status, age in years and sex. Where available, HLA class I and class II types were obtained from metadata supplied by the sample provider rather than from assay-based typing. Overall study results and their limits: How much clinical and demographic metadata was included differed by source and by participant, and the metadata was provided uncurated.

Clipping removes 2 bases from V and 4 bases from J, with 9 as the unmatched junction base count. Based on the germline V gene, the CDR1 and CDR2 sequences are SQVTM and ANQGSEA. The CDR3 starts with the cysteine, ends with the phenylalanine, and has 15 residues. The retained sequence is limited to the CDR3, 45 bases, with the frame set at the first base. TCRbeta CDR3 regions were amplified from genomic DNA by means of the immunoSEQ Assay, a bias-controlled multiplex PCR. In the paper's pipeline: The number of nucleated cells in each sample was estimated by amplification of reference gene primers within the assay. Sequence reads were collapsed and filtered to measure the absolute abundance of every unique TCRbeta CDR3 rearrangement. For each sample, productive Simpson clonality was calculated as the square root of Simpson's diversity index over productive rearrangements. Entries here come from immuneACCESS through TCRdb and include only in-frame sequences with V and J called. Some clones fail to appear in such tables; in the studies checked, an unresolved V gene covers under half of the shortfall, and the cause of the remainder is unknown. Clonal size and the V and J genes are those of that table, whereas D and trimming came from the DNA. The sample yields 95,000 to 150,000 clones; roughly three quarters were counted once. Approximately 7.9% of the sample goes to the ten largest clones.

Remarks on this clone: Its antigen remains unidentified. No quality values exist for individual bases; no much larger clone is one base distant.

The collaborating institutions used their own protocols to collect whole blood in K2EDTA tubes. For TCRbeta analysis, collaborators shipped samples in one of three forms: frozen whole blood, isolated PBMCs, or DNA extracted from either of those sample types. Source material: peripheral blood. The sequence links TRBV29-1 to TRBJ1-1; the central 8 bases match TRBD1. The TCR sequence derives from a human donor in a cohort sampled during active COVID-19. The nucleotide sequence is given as TGCAGCGTTGAAACCGCCAGGGGGCGAGGCACTGAAGCTTTCTTT. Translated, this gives CSVETARGRGTEAFF. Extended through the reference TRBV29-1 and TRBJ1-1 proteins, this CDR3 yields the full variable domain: SAVISQKPSRDICQRGTSLTIQCQVDSQVTMMFWYRQQPGQSLTLIATANQGSEATYESGFVIDKFPISRPNLTFSTLTVSNMSPEDSSIYLCSVETARGRGTEAFFGQGTRLTVV.